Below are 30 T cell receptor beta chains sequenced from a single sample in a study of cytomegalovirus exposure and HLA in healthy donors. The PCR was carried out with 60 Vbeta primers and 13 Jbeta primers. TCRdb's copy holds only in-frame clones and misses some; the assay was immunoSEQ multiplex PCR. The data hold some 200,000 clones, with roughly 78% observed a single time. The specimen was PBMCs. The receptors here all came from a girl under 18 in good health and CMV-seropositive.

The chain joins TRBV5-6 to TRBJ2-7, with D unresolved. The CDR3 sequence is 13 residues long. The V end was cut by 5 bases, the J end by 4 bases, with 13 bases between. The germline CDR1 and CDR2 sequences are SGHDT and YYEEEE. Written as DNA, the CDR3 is TGTGCCAGCAGAAGTGCCGGGTATTACGAGCAGTACTTC. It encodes CASRSAGYYEQYF.

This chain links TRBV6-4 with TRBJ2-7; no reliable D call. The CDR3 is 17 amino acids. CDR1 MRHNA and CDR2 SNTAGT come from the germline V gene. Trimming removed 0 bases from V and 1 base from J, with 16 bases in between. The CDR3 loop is CASSDSNLKRLSYEQYF. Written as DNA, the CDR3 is TGTGCCAGCAGTGACTCTAATCTAAAGCGCCTGTCCTACGAGCAGTACTTC.

CDR3 protein: CAWAGQNSPLHF. The CDR3 region has the DNA TGTGCCTGGGCGGGTCAGAATTCACCCCTCCACTTT. The rearrangement joins TRBV30 to TRBJ1-6; D is unresolved. The germline V and J ends were trimmed by 5 bases and 7 bases, with 9 bases remaining between them. Germline CDR1 is GTSNPN and CDR2 is SVGIG (reference sequence). The CDR3 runs to 12 residues.

The CDR3 sequence is CASSLLAGNSPLHF. CDR3 coding DNA: TGTGCCAGCAGTTTACTGGCAGGTAATTCACCCCTCCACTTT. The rearrangement uses TRBV27 and TRBJ1-6; D remains ambiguous. The V gene lost 2 bases and the J gene lost 6 bases, with 8 bases spanning the gap. The V gene's germline CDR1 is MNHEY and CDR2 SMNVEV (reference sequence). The CDR3 runs 14 residues.

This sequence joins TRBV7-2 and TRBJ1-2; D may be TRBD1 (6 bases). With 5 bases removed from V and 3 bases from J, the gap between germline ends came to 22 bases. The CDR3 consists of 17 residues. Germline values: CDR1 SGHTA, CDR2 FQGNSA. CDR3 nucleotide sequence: TGTGCCAGCAGCCGTAGGGGGGGCGTGTCAACCCACTATGGCTACACCTTC. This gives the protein CASSRRGGVSTHYGYTF.

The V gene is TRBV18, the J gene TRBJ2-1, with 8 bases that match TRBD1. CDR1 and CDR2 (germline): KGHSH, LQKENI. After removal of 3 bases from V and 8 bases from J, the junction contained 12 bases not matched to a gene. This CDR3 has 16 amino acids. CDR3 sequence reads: CASSPGLNSGGDEQFF. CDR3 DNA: TGTGCCAGCTCACCGGGTCTCAATTCAGGGGGCGATGAGCAGTTCTTC.

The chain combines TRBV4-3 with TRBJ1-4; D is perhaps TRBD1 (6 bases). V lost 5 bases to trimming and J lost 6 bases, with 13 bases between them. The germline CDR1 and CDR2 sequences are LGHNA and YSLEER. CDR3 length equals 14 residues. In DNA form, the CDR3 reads TGCGCCAGCAGCTGGGGGCTGAAGGATGAAAAACTGTTTTTT. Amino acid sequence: CASSWGLKDEKLFF.

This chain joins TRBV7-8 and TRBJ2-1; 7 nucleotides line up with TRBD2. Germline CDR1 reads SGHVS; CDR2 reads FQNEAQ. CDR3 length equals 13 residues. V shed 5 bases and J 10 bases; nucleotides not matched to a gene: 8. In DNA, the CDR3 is TGTGCCAGCAGCCTCTCGGGGGAGGGGGAGCAGTTCTTC. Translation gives CASSLSGEGEQFF. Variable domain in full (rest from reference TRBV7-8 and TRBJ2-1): GAGVSQSPRYKVAKRGQDVALRCDPISGHVSLFWYQQALGQGPEFLTYFQNEAQLDKSGLPSDRFFAERPEGSVSTLKIQRTQQEDSAVYLCASSLSGEGEQFFGPGTRLTVL.

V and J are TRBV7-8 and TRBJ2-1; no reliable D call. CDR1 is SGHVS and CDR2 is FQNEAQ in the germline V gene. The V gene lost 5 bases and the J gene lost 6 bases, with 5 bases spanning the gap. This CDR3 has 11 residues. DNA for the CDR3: TGTGCCAGCAGCCTCAGCAATGAGCAGTTCTTC. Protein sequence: CASSLSNEQFF.

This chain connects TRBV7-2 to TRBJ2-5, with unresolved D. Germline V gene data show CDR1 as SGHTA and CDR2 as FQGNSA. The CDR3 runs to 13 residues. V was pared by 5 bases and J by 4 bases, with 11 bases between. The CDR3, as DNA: TGTGCCAGCAGCACAAGCTCGGGAGAGACCCAGTACTTC. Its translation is CASSTSSGETQYF.

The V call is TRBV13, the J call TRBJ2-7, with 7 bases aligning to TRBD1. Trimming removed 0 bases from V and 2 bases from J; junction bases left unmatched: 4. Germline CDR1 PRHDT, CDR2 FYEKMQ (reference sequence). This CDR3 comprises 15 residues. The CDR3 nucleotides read TGTGCCAGCAGCTTAGGCCCGGGACAGACCTACGAGCAGTACTTC. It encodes CASSLGPGQTYEQYF.

The CDR3 DNA follows: TGTGCCAGCAGATCCCCGGACAGAATCGCGAACACCGGGGAGCTGTTTTTT. Protein sequence: CASRSPDRIANTGELFF. This rearrangement joins TRBV7-9 to TRBJ2-2, with a tentative D call TRBD1 (6 bases). This CDR3 has 17 residues. Germline CDR1 is SEHNR and CDR2 is FQNEAQ (reference sequence). V was trimmed by 6 bases and J by 0 bases, leaving 17 bases between them.

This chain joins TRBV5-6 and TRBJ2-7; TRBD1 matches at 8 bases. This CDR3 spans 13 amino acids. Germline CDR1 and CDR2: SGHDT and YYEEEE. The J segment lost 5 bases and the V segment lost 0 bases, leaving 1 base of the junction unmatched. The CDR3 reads CASSLAQGDEQYF. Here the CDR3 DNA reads TGTGCCAGCAGCTTGGCACAGGGGGACGAGCAGTACTTC.

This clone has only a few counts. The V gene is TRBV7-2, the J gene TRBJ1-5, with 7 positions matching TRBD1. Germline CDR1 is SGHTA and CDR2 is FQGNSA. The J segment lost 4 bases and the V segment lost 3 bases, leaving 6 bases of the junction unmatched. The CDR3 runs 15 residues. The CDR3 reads CASSFGDSPNQPQHF. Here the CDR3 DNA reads TGTGCCAGCAGCTTTGGGGACAGCCCTAATCAGCCCCAGCATTTT.

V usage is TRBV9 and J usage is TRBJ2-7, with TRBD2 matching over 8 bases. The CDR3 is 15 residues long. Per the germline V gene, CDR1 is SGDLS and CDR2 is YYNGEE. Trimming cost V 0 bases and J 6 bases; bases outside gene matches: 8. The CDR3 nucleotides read TGTGCCAGCAGCGTAGGCAGAGCGGGGGACTTCGAGCAGTACTTC. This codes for CASSVGRAGDFEQYF.

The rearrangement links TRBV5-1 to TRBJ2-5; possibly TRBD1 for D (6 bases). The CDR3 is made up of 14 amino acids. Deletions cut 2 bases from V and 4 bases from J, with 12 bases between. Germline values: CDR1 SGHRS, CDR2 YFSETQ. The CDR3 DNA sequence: TGCGCCAGCAGCTTAGGGGGATTTGGAGAGACCCAGTACTTC. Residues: CASSLGGFGETQYF.

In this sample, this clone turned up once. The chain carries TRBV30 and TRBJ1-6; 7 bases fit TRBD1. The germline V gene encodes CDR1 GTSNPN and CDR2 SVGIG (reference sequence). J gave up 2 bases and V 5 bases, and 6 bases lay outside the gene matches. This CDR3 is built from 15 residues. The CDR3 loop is CAWSNRGTYNSPLHF. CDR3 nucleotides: TGTGCCTGGTCTAACAGGGGAACCTATAATTCACCCCTCCACTTT.

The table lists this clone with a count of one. The DNA of the CDR3 is TGTGCCAGCAGCTTCGGACTAGCGGCGTACCAAGAGACCCAGTACTTC. Translating it yields CASSFGLAAYQETQYF. The genes are TRBV5-4 and TRBJ2-5; TRBD2 matches at 10 bases. The CDR3 is 16 residues long. Germline assignment: CDR1 SGHNT and CDR2 YYREEE (reference sequence). J lost 0 bases, V lost 2 bases, and 4 bases had no gene match.

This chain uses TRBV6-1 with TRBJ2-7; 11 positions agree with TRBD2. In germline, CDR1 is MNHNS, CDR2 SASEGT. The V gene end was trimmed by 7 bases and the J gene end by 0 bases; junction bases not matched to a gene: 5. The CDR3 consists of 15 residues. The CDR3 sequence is CASTPSGGISYEQYF. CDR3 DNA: TGTGCCAGCACTCCTAGCGGGGGGATCTCCTACGAGCAGTACTTC.

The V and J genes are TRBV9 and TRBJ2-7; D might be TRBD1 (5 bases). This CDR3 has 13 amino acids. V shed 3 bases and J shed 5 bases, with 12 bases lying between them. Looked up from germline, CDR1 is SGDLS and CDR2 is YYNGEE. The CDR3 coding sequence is TGTGCCAGCAGCGGACAGTCCCGCCACGAGCAGTACTTC. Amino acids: CASSGQSRHEQYF.

The CDR3 region has the DNA TGTGCCAGCAGCTTACTCCTAGCGGGGGGGAACACCGGGGAGCTGTTTTTT. This translates into CASSLLLAGGNTGELFF. The chain combines TRBV7-2 with TRBJ2-2; 11 nucleotides align to TRBD2. The V gene end was trimmed by 2 bases and the J gene end by 1 base; junction bases not matched to a gene: 3. Per germline, CDR1 SGHTA and CDR2 FQGNSA. This CDR3 has 17 residues.

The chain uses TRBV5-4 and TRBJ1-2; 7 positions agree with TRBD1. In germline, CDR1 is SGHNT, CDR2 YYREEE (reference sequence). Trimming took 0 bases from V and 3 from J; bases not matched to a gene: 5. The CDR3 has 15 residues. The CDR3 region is CASSLGAGGDYGYTF. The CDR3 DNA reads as TGTGCCAGCAGCTTGGGGGCAGGGGGTGACTATGGCTACACCTTC.

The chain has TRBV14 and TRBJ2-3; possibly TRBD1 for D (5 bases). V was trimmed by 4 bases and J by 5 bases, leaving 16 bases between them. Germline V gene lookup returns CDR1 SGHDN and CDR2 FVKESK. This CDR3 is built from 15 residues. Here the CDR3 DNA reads TGTGCCAGCAGCCGGGGCCTCAGCAAGGGAGATACGCAGTATTTT. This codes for CASSRGLSKGDTQYF.

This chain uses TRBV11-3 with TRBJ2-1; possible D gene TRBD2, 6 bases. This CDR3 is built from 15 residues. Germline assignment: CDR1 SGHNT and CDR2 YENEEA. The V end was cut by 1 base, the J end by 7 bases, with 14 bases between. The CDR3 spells CASSLGDSTRNEQFF. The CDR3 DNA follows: TGTGCCAGCAGCTTAGGGGACTCCACCCGGAATGAGCAGTTCTTC.

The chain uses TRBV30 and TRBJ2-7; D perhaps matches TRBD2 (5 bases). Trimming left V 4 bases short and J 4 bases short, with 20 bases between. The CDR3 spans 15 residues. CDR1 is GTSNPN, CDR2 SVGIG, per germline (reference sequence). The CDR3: CAWTPARPTGYEQYF. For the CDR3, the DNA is TGTGCCTGGACACCGGCCCGTCCGACGGGGTACGAGCAGTACTTC.

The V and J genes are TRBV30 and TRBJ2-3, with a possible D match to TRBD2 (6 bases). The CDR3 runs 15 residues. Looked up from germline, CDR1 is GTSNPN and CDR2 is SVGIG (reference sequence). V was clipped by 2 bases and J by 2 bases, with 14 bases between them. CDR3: CAWSNTGTVTDTQYF. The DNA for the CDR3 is TGTGCCTGGAGTAATACCGGGACTGTCACAGATACGCAGTATTTT.

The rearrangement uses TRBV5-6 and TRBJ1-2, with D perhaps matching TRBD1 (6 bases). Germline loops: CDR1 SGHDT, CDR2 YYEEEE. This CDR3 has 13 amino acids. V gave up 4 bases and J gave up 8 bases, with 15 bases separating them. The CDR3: CASSPAGGLGYTF. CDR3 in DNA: TGTGCCAGCAGCCCGGCCGGGGGGCTAGGCTACACCTTC.

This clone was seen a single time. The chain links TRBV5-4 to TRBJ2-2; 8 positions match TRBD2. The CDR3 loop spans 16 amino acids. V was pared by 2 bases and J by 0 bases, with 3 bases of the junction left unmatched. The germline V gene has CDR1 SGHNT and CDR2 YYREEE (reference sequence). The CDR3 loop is CASSLSSGTNTGELFF. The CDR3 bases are TGTGCCAGCAGCTTAAGTAGCGGGACGAACACCGGGGAGCTGTTTTTT.

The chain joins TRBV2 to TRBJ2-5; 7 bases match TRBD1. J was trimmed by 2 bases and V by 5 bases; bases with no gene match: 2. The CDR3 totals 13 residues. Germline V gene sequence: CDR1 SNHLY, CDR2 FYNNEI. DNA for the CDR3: TGTGCCAGCAGTTGGGACAGTCAAGAGACCCAGTACTTC. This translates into CASSWDSQETQYF.

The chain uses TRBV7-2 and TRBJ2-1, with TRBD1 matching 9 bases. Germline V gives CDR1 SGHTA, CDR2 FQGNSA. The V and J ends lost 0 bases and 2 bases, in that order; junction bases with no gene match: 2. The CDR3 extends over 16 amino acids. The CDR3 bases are TGTGCCAGCAGCTTAGCGGGACAGGGTCCCTACAATGAGCAGTTCTTC. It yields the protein CASSLAGQGPYNEQFF. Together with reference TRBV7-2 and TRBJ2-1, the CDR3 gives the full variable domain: GAGVSQSPSNKVTEKGKDVELRCDPISGHTALYWYRQSLGQGLEFLIYFQGNSAPDKSGLPSDRFSAERTGGSVSTLTIQRTQQEDSAVYLCASSLAGQGPYNEQFFGPGTRLTVL.